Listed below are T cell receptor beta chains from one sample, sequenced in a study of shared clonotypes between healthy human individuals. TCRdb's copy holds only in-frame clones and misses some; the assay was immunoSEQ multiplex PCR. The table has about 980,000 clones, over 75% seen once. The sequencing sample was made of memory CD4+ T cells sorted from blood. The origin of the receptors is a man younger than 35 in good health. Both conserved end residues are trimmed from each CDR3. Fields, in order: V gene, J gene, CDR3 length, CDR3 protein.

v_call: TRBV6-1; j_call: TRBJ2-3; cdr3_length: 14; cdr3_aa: ASSENSGLRTDTQY
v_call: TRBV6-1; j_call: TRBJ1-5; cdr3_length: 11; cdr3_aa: ASTDRGNQPQH
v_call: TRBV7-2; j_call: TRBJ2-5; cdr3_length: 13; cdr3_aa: ASSLVFGLQETQY
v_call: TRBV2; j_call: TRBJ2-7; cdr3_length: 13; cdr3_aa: ASSEIGAGAGEQY
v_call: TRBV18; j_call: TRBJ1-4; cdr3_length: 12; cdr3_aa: ASSLRATNEKLF
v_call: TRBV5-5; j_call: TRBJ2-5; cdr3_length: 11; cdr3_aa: ASSLPSSETQY
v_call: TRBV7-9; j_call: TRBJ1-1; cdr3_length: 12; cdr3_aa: ASSSVDLYTEAF
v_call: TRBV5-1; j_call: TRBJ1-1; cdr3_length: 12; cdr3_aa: ASSLETRNTEAF
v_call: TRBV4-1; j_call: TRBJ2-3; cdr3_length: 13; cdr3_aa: ASSQDFTALDTQY
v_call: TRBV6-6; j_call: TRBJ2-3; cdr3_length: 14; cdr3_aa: ASSPGTSGSTDTQY
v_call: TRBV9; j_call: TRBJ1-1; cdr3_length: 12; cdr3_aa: ASSSGIGGTEAF
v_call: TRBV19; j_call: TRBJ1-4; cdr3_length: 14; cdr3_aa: ASSIQGRATNEKLF
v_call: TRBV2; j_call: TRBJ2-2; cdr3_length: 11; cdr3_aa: ASSVEGTGELF
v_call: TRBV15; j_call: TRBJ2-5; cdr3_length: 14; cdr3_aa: ATSRTSGGDQETQY
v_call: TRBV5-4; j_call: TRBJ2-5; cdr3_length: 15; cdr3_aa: ASSLIGTSGKGETQY
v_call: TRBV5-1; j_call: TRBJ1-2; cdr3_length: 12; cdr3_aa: ASSLEDRVYGYT
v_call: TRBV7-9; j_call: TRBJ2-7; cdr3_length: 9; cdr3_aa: ASRSSYEQY
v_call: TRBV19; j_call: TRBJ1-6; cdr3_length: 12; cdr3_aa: ASSITREDSPLH
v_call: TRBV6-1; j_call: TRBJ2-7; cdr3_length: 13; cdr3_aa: ASTALSGKYNEQY
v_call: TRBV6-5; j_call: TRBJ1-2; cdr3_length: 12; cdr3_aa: ASNYGAGSYGYT
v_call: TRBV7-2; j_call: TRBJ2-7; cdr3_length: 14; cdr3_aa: ASSLARAGGRYEQY
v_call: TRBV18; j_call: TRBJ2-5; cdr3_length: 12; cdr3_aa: ASSPGAVQETQY
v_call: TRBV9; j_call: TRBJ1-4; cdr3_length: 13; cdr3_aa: ASSPAGTRNEKLF
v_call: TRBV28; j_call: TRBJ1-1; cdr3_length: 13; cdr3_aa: ASSLSGGGVTEAF
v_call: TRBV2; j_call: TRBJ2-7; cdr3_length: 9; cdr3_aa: ASNRGQEQY
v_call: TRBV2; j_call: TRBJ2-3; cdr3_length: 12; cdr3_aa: ASRPGTGADTQY
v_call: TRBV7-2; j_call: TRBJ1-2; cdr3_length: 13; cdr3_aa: ASSLGQGANYGYT
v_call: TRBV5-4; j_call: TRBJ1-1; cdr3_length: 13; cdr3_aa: ASSLQYRMNTEAF
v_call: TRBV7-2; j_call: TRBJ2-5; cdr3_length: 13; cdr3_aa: ASSLDLGRGETQY
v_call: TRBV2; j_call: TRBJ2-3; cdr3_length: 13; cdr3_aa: ASTIQAGGTDTQY
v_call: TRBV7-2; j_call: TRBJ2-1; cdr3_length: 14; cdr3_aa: ASSLGRASGSNEQF
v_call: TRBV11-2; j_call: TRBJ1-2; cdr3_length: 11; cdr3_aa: ASSLTGGYGYT
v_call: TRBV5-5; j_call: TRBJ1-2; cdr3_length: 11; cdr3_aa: ASSLVQVLGYT
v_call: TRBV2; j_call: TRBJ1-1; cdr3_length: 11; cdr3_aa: ASSQNRNTEAF
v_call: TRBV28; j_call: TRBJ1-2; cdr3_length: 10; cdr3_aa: ASSHPPLGYT
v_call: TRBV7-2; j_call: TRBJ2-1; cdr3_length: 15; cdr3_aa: ASSREPLVFSYNEQF
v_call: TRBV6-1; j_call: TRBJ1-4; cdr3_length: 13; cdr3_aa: ASTPRQGSNEKLF
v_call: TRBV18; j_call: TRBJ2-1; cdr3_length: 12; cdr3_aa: ASLGQSSYNEQF
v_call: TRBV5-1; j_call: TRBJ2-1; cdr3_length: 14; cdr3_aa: ASQKVQTTSYNEQF
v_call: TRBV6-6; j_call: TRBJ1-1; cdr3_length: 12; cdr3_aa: ASSYSWPDTEAF
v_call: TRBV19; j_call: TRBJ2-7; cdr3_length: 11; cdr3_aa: ASSRQLSYEQY
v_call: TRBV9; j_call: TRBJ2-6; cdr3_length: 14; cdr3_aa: ASSRDSSGGANVLT
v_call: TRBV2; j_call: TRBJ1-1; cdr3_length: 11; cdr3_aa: ASSLTENTEAF
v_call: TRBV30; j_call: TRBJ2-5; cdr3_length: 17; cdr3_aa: AWSVLAGFRTRRQETQY
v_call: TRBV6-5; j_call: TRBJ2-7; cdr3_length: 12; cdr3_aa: ASSSGQNGPEQY
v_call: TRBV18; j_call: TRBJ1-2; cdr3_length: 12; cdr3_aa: ASSPRLAPDGYT
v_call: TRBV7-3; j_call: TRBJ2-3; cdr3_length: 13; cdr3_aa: ASSPSGGVRDTQY
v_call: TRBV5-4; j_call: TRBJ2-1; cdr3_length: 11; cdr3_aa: ASSLFSRNEQF
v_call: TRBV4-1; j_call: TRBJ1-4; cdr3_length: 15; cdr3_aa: ASSQDPPGGGEEKLF
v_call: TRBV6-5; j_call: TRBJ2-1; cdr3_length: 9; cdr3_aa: ASTHGHEQF
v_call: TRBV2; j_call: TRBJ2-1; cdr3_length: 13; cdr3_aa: ASSPSRLNYNEQF
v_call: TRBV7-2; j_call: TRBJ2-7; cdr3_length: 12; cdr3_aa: ASSLGLLAYEQY
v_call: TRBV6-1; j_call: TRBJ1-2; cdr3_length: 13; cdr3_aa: ASSLTRGTDYGYT
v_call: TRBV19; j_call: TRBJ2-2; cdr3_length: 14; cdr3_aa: ASTPLLTGRDGELF
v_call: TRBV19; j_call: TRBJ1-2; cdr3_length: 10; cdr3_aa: ASRVGLSGYT
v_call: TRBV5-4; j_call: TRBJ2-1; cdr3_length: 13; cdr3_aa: ASSSSGGTYNEQF
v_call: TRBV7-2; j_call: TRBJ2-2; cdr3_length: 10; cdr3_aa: ASSPRAGELF
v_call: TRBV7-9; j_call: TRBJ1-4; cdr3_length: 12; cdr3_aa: ASSLRTLNEKLF